These 10 T cell receptor beta chains were all obtained from the same sample, sequenced in a study of beta chain features in type 1 diabetes. Expressed TCRB transcripts were sequenced, since all the RNA that had been isolated was reverse transcribed. The table came from immunoSEQ multiplex PCR; TCRdb's copy has only in-frame clones and leaves some out. The table has about 150,000 clones, around 10% seen once. The sample consisted of central memory CD4+ T cells from blood. Receptor source: a man between 18 and 29 years old in good health.

There are a few counts of this clone. The rearrangement joins TRBV7-2 to TRBJ2-5, with D hard to call. The length of the CDR3 is 11 residues. The V end lost 5 bases, the J end lost 2 bases, and 3 bases lay between the germline ends. CDR1 is SGHTA, CDR2 FQGNSA, per germline. This CDR3 reads CASSDQETQYF. The CDR3, as DNA: TGTGCCAGCAGCGATCAAGAGACCCAGTACTTC.

The V call is TRBV5-4, the J call TRBJ2-7, with TRBD1 identical over 9 bases. CDR1 is SGHNT, CDR2 YYREEE, per germline (reference sequence). The ends lost 3 bases at V and 5 bases at J; junction bases unmatched: 9. The CDR3 is 15 amino acids. CDR3 in amino acids: CASSYSGTGHNEQYF. The DNA for the CDR3 is TGTGCCAGCAGCTACTCCGGGACAGGGCACAACGAGCAGTACTTC.

This clone turned up a few times. The genes are TRBV14 and TRBJ1-1, with D possibly TRBD1 on 6 matching bases. Germline CDR1 SGHDN, CDR2 FVKESK. The CDR3 consists of 14 residues. V was trimmed by 3 bases and J by 0 bases, leaving 8 bases between them. The CDR3 DNA reads as TGTGCCAGCAGCCAGGGGGGCATGAACACTGAAGCTTTCTTT. Protein sequence: CASSQGGMNTEAFF.

This clone was observed a few times. The rearrangement links TRBV21-1 to TRBJ2-5; no DNA check was done on the table's D call, TRBD2. TRBV21-1 is a recognized pseudogene. The CDR3 covers 11 residues. The CDR3 loop is CASHKGRTQYF. The CDR3 nucleotides read TGTGCCAGCCACAAAGGGAGGACCCAGTACTTC.

Points on this clone: At the DNA level, this CDR3 is encoded by other sequences in the same sample as well. The chain's CDR3 is CASSPPVTDTQYF. The CDR3 coding sequence is TGTGCCAGCTCACCACCAGTCACAGATACGCAGTATTTT. The rearrangement uses TRBV18 and TRBJ2-3, with D hard to call. CDR3 length: 13 residues. Trimming stripped 0 bases from V and 2 bases from J, with 3 bases between. Germline loops: CDR1 KGHSH, CDR2 LQKENI.

This chain's CDR3 is CASRRSGPGYEQYF. The CDR3 DNA follows: TGTGCCAGCCGACGTTCCGGGCCCGGCTACGAGCAGTACTTC. The V and J genes are TRBV19 and TRBJ2-7; D uncertain. The germline V gene has CDR1 LNHDA and CDR2 SQIVND (reference sequence). V gave up 9 bases and J gave up 3 bases, with 18 bases separating them. This CDR3 has 14 residues.

V gene TRBV9 combines with J gene TRBJ2-7; D may be TRBD1 (6 bases). The ends were cut back, 0 bases at V and 6 bases at J, with 19 bases in the middle. The germline CDR1 and CDR2 sequences are SGDLS and YYNGEE. CDR3 length: 16 residues. CDR3 protein: CASSVARWTDWFEQYF. The CDR3 nucleotides read TGTGCCAGCAGCGTAGCCCGATGGACAGATTGGTTCGAGCAGTACTTC.

About this clone itself: Other DNA sequences in the same sample also yield this CDR3. This chain joins TRBV29-1 and TRBJ2-7; the match to TRBD2 covers 7 bases. V shed 3 bases, J shed 9 bases, and the junction held 14 bases outside the gene matches. The CDR3 spans 14 residues. CDR1 and CDR2 (germline): SQVTM, ANQGSEA. The CDR3 nucleotides read TGCAGCGTTGAGGGAGGGGAACGGGTGGGCCCGCAGTACTTC. It yields the protein CSVEGGERVGPQYF.

The chain uses TRBV7-2 and TRBJ2-7, with 7 positions matching TRBD2. With 4 bases clipped from V and 0 bases from J, the junction kept 3 bases outside the gene matches. Germline CDR1 reads SGHTA; CDR2 reads FQGNSA. This CDR3 has 14 residues. The CDR3 sequence: CASSSTSDSYEQYF. CDR3 bases: TGTGCCAGCAGCTCCACTAGCGACTCCTACGAGCAGTACTTC.

This clone has just a few counts. V and J are TRBV27 and TRBJ2-3; D might be TRBD1 (6 bases). This CDR3 spans 13 amino acids. Trimming took 6 bases from V and 4 from J, leaving 11 bases between them. Germline V gives CDR1 MNHEY, CDR2 SMNVEV (reference sequence). For the CDR3, the DNA is TGTGCCAGCAGACAGGGCTGGGCAGATACGCAGTATTTT. Translating gives CASRQGWADTQYF.